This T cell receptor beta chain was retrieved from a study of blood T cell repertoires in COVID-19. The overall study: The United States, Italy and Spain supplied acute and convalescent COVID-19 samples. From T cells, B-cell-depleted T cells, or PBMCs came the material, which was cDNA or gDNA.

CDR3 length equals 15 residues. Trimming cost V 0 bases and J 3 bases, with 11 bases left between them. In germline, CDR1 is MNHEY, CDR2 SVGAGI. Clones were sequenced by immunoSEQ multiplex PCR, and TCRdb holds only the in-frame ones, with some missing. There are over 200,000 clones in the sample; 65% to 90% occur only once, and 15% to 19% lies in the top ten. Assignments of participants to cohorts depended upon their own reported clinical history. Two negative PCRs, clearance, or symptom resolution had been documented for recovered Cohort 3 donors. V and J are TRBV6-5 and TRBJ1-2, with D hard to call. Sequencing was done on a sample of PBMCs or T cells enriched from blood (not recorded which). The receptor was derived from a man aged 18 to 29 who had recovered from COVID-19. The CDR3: CASSYSARIHYGYTF. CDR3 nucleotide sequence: TGTGCCAGCAGTTACTCTGCCAGGATCCACTATGGCTACACCTTC.